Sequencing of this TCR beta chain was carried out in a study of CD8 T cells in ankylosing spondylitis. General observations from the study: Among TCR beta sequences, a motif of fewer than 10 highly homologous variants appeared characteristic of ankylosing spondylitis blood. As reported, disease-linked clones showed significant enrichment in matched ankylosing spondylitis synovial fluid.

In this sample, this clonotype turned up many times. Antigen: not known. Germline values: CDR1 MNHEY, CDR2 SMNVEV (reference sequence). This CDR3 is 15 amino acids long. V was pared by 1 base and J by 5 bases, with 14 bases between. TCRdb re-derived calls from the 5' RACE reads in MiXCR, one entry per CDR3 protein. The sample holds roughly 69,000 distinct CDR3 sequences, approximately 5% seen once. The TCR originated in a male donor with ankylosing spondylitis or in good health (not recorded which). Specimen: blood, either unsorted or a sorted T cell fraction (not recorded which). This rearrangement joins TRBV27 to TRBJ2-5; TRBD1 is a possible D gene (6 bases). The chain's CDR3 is CASSLWVGAQETQYF. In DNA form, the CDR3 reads TGTGCCAGCAGTTTATGGGTGGGGGCTCAGGAGACCCAGTACTTC.